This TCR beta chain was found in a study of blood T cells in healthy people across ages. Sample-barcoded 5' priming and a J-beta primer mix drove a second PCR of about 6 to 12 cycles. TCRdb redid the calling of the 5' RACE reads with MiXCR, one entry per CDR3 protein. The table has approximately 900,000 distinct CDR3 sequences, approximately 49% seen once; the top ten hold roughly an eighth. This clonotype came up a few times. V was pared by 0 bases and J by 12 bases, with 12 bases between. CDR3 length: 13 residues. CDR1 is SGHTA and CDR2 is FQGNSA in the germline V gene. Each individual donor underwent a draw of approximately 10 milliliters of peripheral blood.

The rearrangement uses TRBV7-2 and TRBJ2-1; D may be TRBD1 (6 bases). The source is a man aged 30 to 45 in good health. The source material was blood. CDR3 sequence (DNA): TGTGCCAGCAGCTTAGCTTCATGGGGGCCGCAGTTCTTC. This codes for CASSLASWGPQFF. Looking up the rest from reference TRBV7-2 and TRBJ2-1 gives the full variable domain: GAGVSQSPSNKVTEKGKDVELRCDPISGHTALYWYRQSLGQGLEFLIYFQGNSAPDKSGLPSDRFSAERTGGSVSTLTIQRTQQEDSAVYLCASSLASWGPQFFGPGTRLTVL.